The 30 T cell receptor beta chains below come from one sample, sequenced in a study of blood T cell repertoires in COVID-19. Sequencing was performed with immunoSEQ multiplex PCR; in TCRdb, only in-frame clones are kept and a portion is missing. The sample carries about 250,000 clones, around nine tenths recorded once. The sequencing input was PBMCs or T cells enriched from blood (not recorded which). These receptors all come from a woman aged 18-30 years who had recovered from COVID-19.

The chain carries TRBV11-3 and TRBJ1-6; no firm D call. CDR3 size: 13 residues. The V gene's germline CDR1 is SGHNT and CDR2 YENEEA. V lost 4 bases, J lost 10 bases, and 11 bases lay in between. The CDR3 sequence is CASSSRAGSPLHF. The DNA of the CDR3 is TGTGCCAGCAGCTCTCGTGCGGGGTCACCCCTCCACTTT.

J is TRBJ2-7 and V is TRBV13; D possibly corresponds to TRBD1 (6 bases). V lost 5 bases and J 7 bases, leaving 21 bases between the germline ends. CDR3 length equals 15 residues. Germline V lookup: CDR1 PRHDT, CDR2 FYEKMQ (reference sequence). In DNA form, the CDR3 reads TGTGCCAGCAGCCCAACCCTGACAGGAATAGCGGAGCAGTACTTC. It encodes CASSPTLTGIAEQYF.

This clone was counted once. This sequence joins TRBV7-2 and TRBJ2-3; 9 nucleotides agree with TRBD2. J lost 2 bases, V lost 2 bases, and 5 bases had no gene match. Germline-derived CDR1 and CDR2 are SGHTA and FQGNSA. This CDR3 comprises 16 residues. The CDR3 here is CASSLHIAGATDTQYF. The CDR3 DNA follows: TGTGCCAGCAGCTTACATATAGCGGGGGCCACAGATACGCAGTATTTT. Together with reference TRBV7-2 and TRBJ2-3, the CDR3 gives the full variable domain: GAGVSQSPSNKVTEKGKDVELRCDPISGHTALYWYRQSLGQGLEFLIYFQGNSAPDKSGLPSDRFSAERTGGSVSTLTIQRTQQEDSAVYLCASSLHIAGATDTQYFGPGTRLTVL.

The chain couples TRBV6-5 to TRBJ1-1; D ambiguous. This CDR3 contains 13 residues. Trimming removed 3 bases from V and 2 bases from J, with 7 bases in between. The V gene's germline CDR1 is MNHEY and CDR2 SVGAGI. CDR3 amino acids: CASSYRSNTEAFF. CDR3 nucleotide sequence: TGTGCCAGCAGTTATAGGAGTAACACTGAAGCTTTCTTT.

This rearrangement joins TRBV4-2 to TRBJ2-3; 10 bases are shared with TRBD2. This CDR3 is built from 15 residues. Germline V CDR1 and CDR2: LGHNA, YNFKEQ. With V trimmed by 7 bases and J by 1 base, 5 bases remained unmatched. Here the CDR3 reads CASKSGTSGTDTQYF. CDR3 bases: TGTGCCAGCAAGAGCGGGACTAGCGGCACAGATACGCAGTATTTT.

This chain connects TRBV20-1 to TRBJ1-2; D may be TRBD1 (6 bases). The CDR3 length is 11 residues. Deletions cut 2 bases from V and 6 bases from J, with 7 bases between. Germline CDR1 and CDR2: DFQATT and SNEGSKA (reference sequence). Here the CDR3 DNA reads TGCAGTGCTAGATACAGGGATGGCTACACCTTC. Translation gives CSARYRDGYTF.

This chain links TRBV19 with TRBJ1-3, with TRBD1 matching 7 bases. Trimming removed 9 bases from V and 7 bases from J; junction bases left unmatched: 12. This CDR3 has 14 amino acids. CDR1 is LNHDA and CDR2 is SQIVND in the germline V gene (reference sequence). DNA of the CDR3: TGTGCCAGCCAAACAGGGGACCGAGGCAACACCATATATTTT. Translating it yields CASQTGDRGNTIYF. Complete variable domain (other parts from reference TRBV19 and TRBJ1-3): DGGITQSPKYLFRKEGQNVTLSCEQNLNHDAMYWYRQDPGQGLRLIYYSQIVNDFQKGDIAEGYSVSREKKESFPLTVTSAQKNPTAFYLCASQTGDRGNTIYFGEGSWLTVV.

This chain connects TRBV15 to TRBJ1-5, with D unresolved. The V gene lost 0 bases and the J gene lost 11 bases, with 20 bases spanning the gap. The CDR3 loop spans 16 amino acids. The germline V gene encodes CDR1 LNHNV and CDR2 YYDKDF (reference sequence). CDR3: CATSRDYDDAGLAQHF. DNA of the CDR3: TGTGCCACCAGCAGAGATTACGACGACGCTGGACTGGCCCAGCATTTT.

This clone was seen a single time. The V call is TRBV5-3, the J call TRBJ1-2; 10 bases line up with TRBD1. TRBV5-3 qualifies as an ORF whose function is uncertain. This CDR3 contains 20 residues. Trimming took 3 bases from V and 2 from J; bases not matched to a gene: 19. The CDR3 sequence is CARSSGQGVPEMTVNYGYTF. The DNA of the CDR3 is TGTGCCAGAAGCTCCGGACAGGGGGTCCCCGAGATGACGGTCAACTATGGCTACACCTTC.

The genes are TRBV10-3 and TRBJ1-2; D is uncertain. Germline assignment: CDR1 ENHRY and CDR2 SYGVKD. The V end lost 4 bases, the J end lost 2 bases, and 11 bases lay between the germline ends. This CDR3 region has 14 residues. The CDR3 sequence is CAISGHEGNYGYTF. The CDR3 DNA reads as TGTGCCATCAGTGGTCATGAGGGAAACTATGGCTACACCTTC.

The chain combines TRBV7-9 with TRBJ2-1; 7 nucleotides match TRBD2. The CDR3 loop spans 13 amino acids. Germline-derived CDR1 and CDR2 are SEHNR and FQNEAQ (reference sequence). After removal of 5 bases from V and 8 bases from J, the junction contained 6 bases not matched to a gene. Written as DNA, the CDR3 is TGTGCCAGCAGCCCGCCTCGGGGGGATGAGCAGTTCTTC. Its translation: CASSPPRGDEQFF.

The chain combines TRBV6-5 with TRBJ2-5; D might be TRBD1 (6 bases). Trimming shortened V by 6 bases and J by 5 bases, and 16 bases separated the two germline ends. Looked up from germline, CDR1 is MNHEY and CDR2 is SVGAGI. The CDR3 sequence is 14 residues long. The CDR3 is CASSRNRAPETQYF. CDR3 nucleotides: TGTGCCAGCAGCCGCAACAGGGCCCCCGAGACCCAGTACTTC.

This chain uses TRBV10-3 with TRBJ1-3; maybe TRBD1 (6 bases). The V gene lost 4 bases and the J gene lost 2 bases, with 15 bases spanning the gap. Germline loops: CDR1 ENHRY, CDR2 SYGVKD. The CDR3 has 16 amino acids. CDR3 DNA: TGTGCCATCAGTGCCGGGGGGCAGATAACTGGAAACACCATATATTTT. Translation gives CAISAGGQITGNTIYF.

J is TRBJ1-2 and V is TRBV15; TRBD1 agrees at 7 bases. With 0 bases clipped from V and 6 bases from J, the junction kept 7 bases outside the gene matches. The germline CDR1 and CDR2 sequences are LNHNV and YYDKDF (reference sequence). The CDR3 spans 15 residues. The DNA of the CDR3 is TGTGCCACCAGCAGAGATTTGACAGGGATCCATGGCTACACCTTC. Protein: CATSRDLTGIHGYTF.

The chain has TRBV29-1 and TRBJ1-2; 7 bases line up with TRBD1. In germline, CDR1 is SQVTM, CDR2 ANQGSEA. V trimming: 7 bases; J trimming: 10 bases; junction bases outside the gene matches: 15. The CDR3 consists of 13 residues. Written as DNA, the CDR3 is TGCAGCGCCGCGCCGACAGGGAGGAGAGCCTACACCTTC. It is translated as CSAAPTGRRAYTF.

The CDR3 spells CASTPGGASGYTF. As DNA, the CDR3 is TGTGCCAGCACACCAGGGGGCGCGAGTGGCTACACCTTC. The chain uses TRBV3-1 (or the pseudogene TRBV3-2) and TRBJ1-2, with 8 nucleotides matching TRBD1. Per germline, CDR1 LGHDT and CDR2 YNNKEL (reference sequence). V trimming: 7 bases; J trimming: 7 bases; junction bases outside the gene matches: 8. The CDR3 has 13 amino acids.

The CDR3 spells CSVEGQGSYNEQFF. The CDR3 region has the DNA TGCAGCGTAGAGGGACAGGGATCCTACAATGAGCAGTTCTTC. The chain links TRBV29-1 to TRBJ2-1; 9 nucleotides match TRBD1. Per the germline V gene, CDR1 is SQVTM and CDR2 is ANQGSEA. CDR3 length: 14 residues. The V segment lost 6 bases and the J segment 1 base; nucleotides outside the gene matches: 4.

The J gene is TRBJ2-5, the V gene TRBV10-2; the match to TRBD2 covers 7 bases. CDR3 length: 13 residues. J gave up 5 bases and V 3 bases, and 3 bases lay outside the gene matches. The V gene's germline CDR1 is WSHSY and CDR2 SAAADI. The CDR3 DNA sequence: TGCGCCAGCAGTGACTCCGGGAGGGAGACCCAGTACTTC. Protein product: CASSDSGRETQYF.

This chain links TRBV14 with TRBJ2-7; TRBD2 might be the D (5 bases). The CDR3 loop spans 14 amino acids. Germline V gives CDR1 SGHDN, CDR2 FVKESK. Trimming pared 1 base from V and 3 bases from J, leaving 10 bases between. The CDR3 protein is CASSQVAGYYEQYF. The CDR3 nucleotides are TGTGCCAGCAGCCAAGTCGCGGGCTACTACGAGCAGTACTTC.

The rearrangement joins TRBV6-4 to TRBJ1-2; 11 nucleotides align to TRBD1. The J segment lost 7 bases and the V segment lost 5 bases, leaving 6 bases of the junction unmatched. CDR1 is MRHNA, CDR2 SNTAGT, per germline. The CDR3 loop spans 14 amino acids. The CDR3 loop reads CASSLGQGAGGYTF. CDR3 in DNA: TGTGCCAGCAGTCTCGGACAGGGGGCTGGTGGCTACACCTTC.

This chain connects TRBV5-4 to TRBJ2-1; 14 bases align to TRBD2. This CDR3 is 16 amino acids long. CDR1 is SGHNT, CDR2 YYREEE, per germline (reference sequence). With V trimmed by 4 bases and J by 4 bases, 4 bases remained unmatched. The CDR3, as DNA: TGTGCCAGCAGCCTTCGGACTAGCGGGAGGTACAATGAGCAGTTCTTC. As protein: CASSLRTSGRYNEQFF.

The gene calls are TRBV19 and TRBJ2-3; 8 bases are shared with TRBD1. The CDR3 spans 14 residues. V was pared by 7 bases and J by 3 bases, with 6 bases of the junction left unmatched. The V gene's germline CDR1 is LNHDA and CDR2 SQIVND (reference sequence). The CDR3 protein is CASKVTGETDTQYF. CDR3 in DNA: TGTGCCAGTAAGGTGACAGGGGAAACAGATACGCAGTATTTT.

The V and J genes are TRBV3-1 (or the pseudogene TRBV3-2) and TRBJ2-7; D is possibly TRBD1 (6 bases). CDR1 and CDR2 from the germline V gene are LGHDT and YNNKEL (reference sequence). V lost 1 base and J lost 5, with 15 bases in between. CDR3 size: 15 residues. The CDR3 coding sequence is TGTGCCAGCAGCCAAGGCGGAACAGGGATCAACGAGCAGTACTTC. It specifies CASSQGGTGINEQYF.

The V and J genes are TRBV15 and TRBJ2-4; TRBD2 is a possible D gene (6 bases). Per the germline V gene, CDR1 is LNHNV and CDR2 is YYDKDF (reference sequence). With 1 base removed from V and 7 bases from J, the gap between germline ends came to 11 bases. The CDR3 sequence is 14 residues long. CDR3 sequence: CATSRAGDDNIQYF. CDR3 nucleotide sequence: TGTGCCACCAGCAGAGCGGGAGATGATAACATTCAGTACTTC.

The rearrangement uses TRBV4-3 and TRBJ1-4; D is possibly TRBD1 (5 bases). Germline-derived CDR1 and CDR2 are LGHNA and YSLEER. This CDR3 spans 14 amino acids. With 4 bases removed from V and 11 bases from J, the gap between germline ends came to 17 bases. The CDR3 spells CASSLTGGDPKLFF. The CDR3 nucleotides are TGCGCCAGCAGCCTCACAGGAGGGGATCCCAAACTGTTTTTT.

This sequence joins TRBV21-1 and TRBJ1-4; TRBD1 is the table's D call and was not checked against the DNA. TRBV21-1 is annotated as a pseudogene. The CDR3 is made up of 15 amino acids. This chain's CDR3 is CASSKASESNEKLFF. The CDR3 coding sequence is TGTGCCAGCAGCAAAGCCTCAGAAAGTAATGAAAAACTGTTTTTT.

This chain joins TRBV6-5 and TRBJ1-1; tentative D call: TRBD1 (6 bases). The CDR3 totals 11 residues. CDR1 is MNHEY, CDR2 SVGAGI, per germline. The V end lost 8 bases, the J end lost 9 bases, and 13 bases lay between the germline ends. CDR3 DNA: TGTGCCAGCCTCGGAGGACAGAAAGCTTTCTTT. It is translated as CASLGGQKAFF.

The chain recombines TRBV6-2 or TRBV6-3 with TRBJ2-7; D is ambiguous. CDR1 and CDR2 from the germline V gene are MNHEY and SVGEGT. Trimming pared 2 bases from V and 3 bases from J, leaving 11 bases between. This CDR3 is built from 14 residues. For the CDR3, the DNA is TGTGCCAGCAGTTACGGTCTGAGGAACTACGAGCAGTACTTC. Its translation: CASSYGLRNYEQYF.

CDR3 sequence (DNA): TGTGCCAGCAGTGTAGAGGGGGTTCCAGATACGCAGTATTTT. Amino acids: CASSVEGVPDTQYF. The chain carries TRBV2 and TRBJ2-3; maybe TRBD1 (6 bases). The CDR3 covers 14 residues. Trimming removed 4 bases at V and 4 bases at J, with 12 bases between. Germline lookup yields CDR1 SNHLY and CDR2 FYNNEI.

This clone has only one observation. This chain links TRBV27 with TRBJ2-1, with 10 bases identical to TRBD2. The CDR3 spans 15 residues. The ends lost 3 bases at V and 7 bases at J; junction bases unmatched: 6. Germline V gene lookup returns CDR1 MNHEY and CDR2 SMNVEV (reference sequence). For the CDR3, the DNA is TGTGCCAGCAGTTTCCCTGGACTAGCGGTAAATGAGCAGTTCTTC. This gives the protein CASSFPGLAVNEQFF.